A selection of T cell receptor beta chains follows, all from one sample in a study of identical twins. TCRdb analysed the 5' RACE reads with MiXCR anew, one entry per CDR3 protein. The data show about 240,000 distinct CDR3 sequences, about 10% seen once. Specimen: memory T cells sorted from blood. These receptors were taken from a man aged 50 or older in good health. CDR3s include the opening cysteine and the closing phenylalanine or tryptophan. Fields, in order: D gene, V gene, J gene, clone size, CDR3 protein, CDR3 DNA. D genes are given only for firm matches. Only some rows state a clone size, as once, few, many or a class for expanded clones.

.	TRBV18	TRBJ1-5	many	CASSIEGRGEAQHF	TGTGCCAGCTCAATAGAGGGGCGCGGAGAGGCCCAGCATTTT
TRBD2	TRBV28	TRBJ2-7	.	CASSLPLAGGYEQYF	TGTGCCAGCAGTTTACCCCTAGCGGGAGGCTACGAGCAGTACTTC
TRBD2	TRBV11-2	TRBJ2-5	few	CASSLDRAGAKTQYF	TGTGCCAGCAGCTTAGATCGGGCGGGAGCAAAGACCCAGTACTTC
TRBD1	TRBV4-2	TRBJ2-2	many	CASSTQGAGELFF	TGTGCCAGCAGCACCCAGGGGGCCGGGGAGCTGTTTTTT
.	TRBV29-1	TRBJ2-5	many	CSVRDRIQETQYF	TGCAGCGTCAGGGATAGAATACAAGAGACCCAGTACTTC
.	TRBV12-3/TRBV12-4	TRBJ1-2	many	CASSPRRLTGYTF	TGTGCCAGCAGCCCCCGACGCCTCACTGGCTACACCTTC
.	TRBV9	TRBJ2-3	many	CASSVARGDTQYF	TGTGCCAGCAGCGTAGCCCGGGGAGATACGCAGTATTTT
.	TRBV6-2/TRBV6-3	TRBJ2-5	.	CASSPTTSAQTQYF	TGTGCCAGCAGTCCGACCACCAGTGCCCAGACCCAGTACTTC
.	TRBV7-2	TRBJ2-1	.	CASSLGGFEQFF	TGTGCCAGCAGCTTAGGGGGGTTTGAGCAGTTCTTC
TRBD1	TRBV20-1	TRBJ1-6	few	CSARDRPGGVYNSPLHF	TGCAGTGCTAGAGATAGACCAGGGGGCGTCTATAATTCACCCCTCCACTTT
TRBD2	TRBV10-3	TRBJ2-1	many	CAISSGGAVNEQFF	TGTGCCATCAGTAGCGGGGGGGCCGTTAATGAGCAGTTCTTC
TRBD2	TRBV9	TRBJ2-2	.	CASSVATSGGNTGELFF	TGTGCCAGCAGCGTAGCTACCAGCGGGGGGAACACCGGGGAGCTGTTTTTT
.	TRBV7-2	TRBJ2-4	.	CASSLTGRKNIQYF	TGTGCCAGCAGCTTAACAGGCCGCAAAAACATTCAGTACTTC
.	TRBV20-1	TRBJ2-7	few	CSATSPAKAVYEQYF	TGCAGTGCTACCTCCCCAGCGAAGGCGGTCTACGAGCAGTACTTC
TRBD2	TRBV20-1	TRBJ2-7	many	CSARDLAGVYEQYF	TGCAGTGCTAGAGACCTAGCGGGGGTCTACGAGCAGTACTTC
.	TRBV5-1	TRBJ2-2	many	CASSSPGLRITSNTGELFF	TGCGCCAGCAGCTCCCCGGGACTGAGGATTACCTCGAACACCGGGGAGCTGTTTTTT
.	TRBV4-3	TRBJ1-1	many	CASSQAGGGMLNTEAFF	TGCGCCAGCAGCCAAGCCGGGGGGGGGATGTTGAACACTGAAGCTTTCTTT
.	TRBV20-1	TRBJ1-2	many	CSSDREDYGYTF	TGCAGTTCGGACAGAGAAGACTATGGCTACACCTTC
.	TRBV7-9	TRBJ2-5	.	CASSKNPQETQYF	TGTGCCAGCAGCAAAAACCCACAAGAGACCCAGTACTTC
TRBD1	TRBV7-2	TRBJ1-2	.	CASSPNPGQGNYGYTF	TGTGCCAGCAGCCCCAATCCCGGACAGGGCAACTATGGCTACACCTTC
TRBD1	TRBV7-8	TRBJ1-2	.	CASSSGHGTGDGYTF	TGTGCCAGCAGCTCGGGGCATGGGACAGGGGATGGCTACACCTTC
.	TRBV7-6	TRBJ2-7	many	CASSLQDKSYEQYF	TGTGCCAGCAGCTTACAAGACAAATCCTACGAGCAGTACTTC
.	TRBV20-1	TRBJ1-5	many	CSAKKGPSNQPQHF	TGCAGTGCAAAGAAGGGGCCTAGCAATCAGCCCCAGCATTTT
TRBD2	TRBV12-3/TRBV12-4	TRBJ2-1	few	CASSLGSGRDQFF	TGTGCCAGCAGTTTAGGTAGCGGGAGGGACCAGTTCTTC
.	TRBV11-2	TRBJ2-7	few	CASSLDWGTDEQYF	TGTGCCAGCAGCTTAGATTGGGGAACGGACGAGCAGTACTTC
.	TRBV6-2/TRBV6-3	TRBJ1-5	many	CASSILGSGRQPQHF	TGTGCCAGCAGTATATTGGGGTCGGGCAGGCAGCCCCAGCATTTT
.	TRBV12-3/TRBV12-4	TRBJ1-3	.	CASSSQTGSGNTIYF	TGTGCCAGCAGTTCCCAAACCGGATCTGGAAACACCATATATTTT
TRBD1	TRBV7-8	TRBJ2-4	many	CASSFGQGINIQYF	TGTGCCAGCAGCTTTGGACAGGGGATAAACATTCAGTACTTC
TRBD2	TRBV7-7	TRBJ2-1	.	CASSSLAGGIPPNEQFF	TGTGCCAGCAGCTCACTAGCGGGAGGGATCCCGCCCAATGAGCAGTTCTTC
TRBD2	TRBV7-2	TRBJ2-7	few	CASSPGAGNEQYF	TGTGCCAGCAGCCCAGGAGCGGGAAACGAGCAGTACTTC
.	TRBV7-2	TRBJ2-7	few	CASSRGGERSEQYF	TGTGCCAGCAGCCGGGGCGGGGAACGGTCCGAGCAGTACTTC
.	TRBV6-5	TRBJ2-2	few	CASRANNGELFF	TGTGCCAGCCGGGCGAATAACGGGGAGCTGTTTTTT
TRBD2	TRBV9	TRBJ2-1	.	CASSPPPGLAGGSSYNEQFF	TGTGCCAGCAGCCCCCCGCCGGGACTAGCGGGAGGGAGCTCCTACAATGAGCAGTTCTTC
.	TRBV5-1	TRBJ2-5	few	CASSLARGSETQYF	TGCGCCAGCAGCTTGGCCCGTGGATCAGAGACCCAGTACTTC
.	TRBV7-9	TRBJ1-4	few	CASSPGSGGEKLFF	TGTGCCAGCAGCCCCGGGTCGGGTGGGGAAAAACTGTTTTTT
.	TRBV12-3/TRBV12-4	TRBJ1-2	few	CASSPQQRYGYTF	TGTGCCAGCAGTCCCCAACAGCGCTATGGCTACACCTTC
.	TRBV7-2	TRBJ2-5	.	CASSLGGDETQYF	TGTGCCAGCAGCTTAGGGGGTGACGAGACCCAGTACTTC
.	TRBV6-1	TRBJ2-7	.	CASSEAPGQAEQYF	TGTGCCAGCAGTGAAGCGCCGGGGCAGGCTGAGCAGTACTTC
TRBD2	TRBV29-1	TRBJ2-2	many	CSVGATSGVNTGELFF	TGCAGCGTTGGGGCAACTAGCGGGGTGAACACCGGGGAGCTGTTTTTT
.	TRBV19	TRBJ2-4	.	CASSMGQGNIQYF	TGTGCCAGTAGTATGGGGCAAGGAAACATTCAGTACTTC
.	TRBV24-1	TRBJ2-3	many	CATSDRFLDTQYF	TGTGCCACCAGTGATCGATTTCTGGATACGCAGTATTTT
.	TRBV2	TRBJ2-1	.	CASSVGRGLNEQFF	TGTGCCAGCAGTGTAGGGAGGGGGTTGAATGAGCAGTTCTTC
TRBD1	TRBV4-1	TRBJ1-3	few	CASSQEANRGLPTRNTIYF	TGCGCCAGCAGCCAAGAGGCAAACAGGGGACTCCCCACAAGAAACACCATATATTTT
TRBD2	TRBV11-2	TRBJ2-2	.	CASSLGGLAGTGELFF	TGTGCCAGCAGCTTAGGGGGACTAGCGGGTACCGGGGAGCTGTTTTTT
.	TRBV20-1	TRBJ2-7	.	CSARRSPQERYF	TGCAGTGCTAGACGATCGCCCCAGGAGAGGTACTTC
.	TRBV6-5	TRBJ1-1	many	CASSYSPLGTEAFF	TGTGCCAGCAGTTACTCCCCGCTTGGGACTGAAGCTTTCTTT
.	TRBV28	TRBJ1-5	.	CASSLELGNQPQHF	TGTGCCAGCAGTTTAGAGTTGGGCAATCAGCCCCAGCATTTT
.	TRBV12-3/TRBV12-4	TRBJ2-1	many	CASSQGLEQFF	TGTGCCAGCAGTCAAGGACTAGAGCAGTTCTTC
.	TRBV6-2/TRBV6-3	TRBJ1-3	few	CASRPNYAGNTIYF	TGTGCCAGCAGACCCAACTACGCTGGAAACACCATATATTTT
TRBD1	TRBV7-3	TRBJ1-2	few	CASSLRPGTDYGYTF	TGTGCCAGCAGCCTCCGTCCCGGGACAGACTATGGCTACACCTTC
.	TRBV20-1	TRBJ1-2	few	CSARGLKDNYGYTF	TGCAGTGCTAGAGGGCTGAAGGATAACTATGGCTACACCTTC
.	TRBV12-3/TRBV12-4	TRBJ2-7	many	CASSFMGSSAYEQYF	TGTGCCAGCAGTTTTATGGGATCCTCGGCCTACGAGCAGTACTTC
.	TRBV12-3/TRBV12-4	TRBJ1-6	many	CASSLSGNRANSPLHF	TGTGCCAGCAGTTTATCGGGGAACAGGGCAAATTCACCCCTCCACTTT